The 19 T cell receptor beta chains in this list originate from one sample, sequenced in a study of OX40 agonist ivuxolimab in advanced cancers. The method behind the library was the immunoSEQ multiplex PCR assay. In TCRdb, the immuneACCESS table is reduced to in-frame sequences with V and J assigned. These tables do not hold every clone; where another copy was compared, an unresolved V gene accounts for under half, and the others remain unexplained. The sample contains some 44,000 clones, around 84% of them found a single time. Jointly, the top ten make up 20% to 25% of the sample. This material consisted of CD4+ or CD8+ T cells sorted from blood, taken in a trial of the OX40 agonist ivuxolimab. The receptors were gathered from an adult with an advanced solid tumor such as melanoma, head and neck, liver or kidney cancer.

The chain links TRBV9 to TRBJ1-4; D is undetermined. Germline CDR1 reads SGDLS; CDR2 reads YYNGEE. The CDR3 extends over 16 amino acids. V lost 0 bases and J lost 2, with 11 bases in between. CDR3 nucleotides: TGTGCCAGCAGCGTAGAAAGGGAACGGACTAATGAAAAACTGTTTTTT. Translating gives CASSVERERTNEKLFF.

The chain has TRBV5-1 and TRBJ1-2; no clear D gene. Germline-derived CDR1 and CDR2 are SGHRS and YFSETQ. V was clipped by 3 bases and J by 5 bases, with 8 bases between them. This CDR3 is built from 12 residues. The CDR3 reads CASSSDTYGYTF. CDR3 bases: TGCGCCAGCAGCTCTGACACGTATGGCTACACCTTC. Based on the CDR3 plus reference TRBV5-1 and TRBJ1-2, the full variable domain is KAGVTQTPRYLIKTRGQQVTLSCSPISGHRSVSWYQQTPGQGLQFLFEYFSETQRNKGNFPGRFSGRQFSNSRSEMNVSTLELGDSALYLCASSSDTYGYTFGSGTRLTVV.

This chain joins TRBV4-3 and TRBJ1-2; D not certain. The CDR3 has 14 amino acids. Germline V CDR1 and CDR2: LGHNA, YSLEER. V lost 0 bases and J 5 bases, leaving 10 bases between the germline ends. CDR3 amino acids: CASSQDGNQYGYTF. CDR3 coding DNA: TGCGCCAGCAGCCAAGATGGAAACCAGTATGGCTACACCTTC.

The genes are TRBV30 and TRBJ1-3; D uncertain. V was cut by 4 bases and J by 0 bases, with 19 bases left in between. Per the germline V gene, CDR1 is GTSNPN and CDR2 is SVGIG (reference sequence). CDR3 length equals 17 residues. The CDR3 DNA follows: TGTGCCTGGAATCCGGGTCCAAATTCTCTCTCTGGAAACACCATATATTTT. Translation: CAWNPGPNSLSGNTIYF.

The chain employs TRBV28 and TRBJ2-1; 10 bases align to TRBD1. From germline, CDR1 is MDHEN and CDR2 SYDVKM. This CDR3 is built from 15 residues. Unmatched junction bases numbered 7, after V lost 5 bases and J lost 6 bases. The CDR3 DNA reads TGTGCCAGCAGTCGCCGGGACAGGGGACGCAATGAGCAGTTCTTC. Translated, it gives CASSRRDRGRNEQFF. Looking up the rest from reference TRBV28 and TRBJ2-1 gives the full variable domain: DVKVTQSSRYLVKRTGEKVFLECVQDMDHENMFWYRQDPGLGLRLIYFSYDVKMKEKGDIPEGYSVSREKKERFSLILESASTNQTSMYLCASSRRDRGRNEQFFGPGTRLTVL.

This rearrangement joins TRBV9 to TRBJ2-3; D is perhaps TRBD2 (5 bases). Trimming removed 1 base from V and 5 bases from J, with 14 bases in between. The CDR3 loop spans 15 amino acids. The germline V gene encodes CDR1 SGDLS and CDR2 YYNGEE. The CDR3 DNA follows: TGTGCCAGCAGCGTACGGAGCGGTTCAGTAGATACGCAGTATTTT. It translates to CASSVRSGSVDTQYF.

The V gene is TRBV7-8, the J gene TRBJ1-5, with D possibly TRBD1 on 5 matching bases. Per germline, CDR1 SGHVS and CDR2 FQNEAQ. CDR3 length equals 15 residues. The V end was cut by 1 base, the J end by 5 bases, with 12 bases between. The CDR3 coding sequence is TGTGCCAGCAGCTTAGTCCGGGACTTATATCAGCCCCAGCATTTT. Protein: CASSLVRDLYQPQHF. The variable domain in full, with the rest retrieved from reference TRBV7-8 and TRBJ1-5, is GAGVSQSPRYKVAKRGQDVALRCDPISGHVSLFWYQQALGQGPEFLTYFQNEAQLDKSGLPSDRFFAERPEGSVSTLKIQRTQQEDSAVYLCASSLVRDLYQPQHFGDGTRLSIL.

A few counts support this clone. The DNA of the CDR3 is TGTGCCAGCATCAGAGGGGAGACCCAGTACTTC. Protein sequence: CASIRGETQYF. This chain connects TRBV6-5 to TRBJ2-5; TRBD2 is a possible D gene (5 bases). The CDR3 is made up of 11 amino acids. The V end was cut by 7 bases, the J end by 5 bases, with 8 bases between. Germline loops: CDR1 MNHEY, CDR2 SVGAGI.

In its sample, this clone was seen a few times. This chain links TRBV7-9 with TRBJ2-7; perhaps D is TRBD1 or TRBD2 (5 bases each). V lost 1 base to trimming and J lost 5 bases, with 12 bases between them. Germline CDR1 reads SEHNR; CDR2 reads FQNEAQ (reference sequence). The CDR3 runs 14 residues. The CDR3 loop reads CASSLVGGDHEQYF. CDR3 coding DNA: TGTGCCAGCAGCTTAGTGGGTGGGGACCACGAGCAGTACTTC.

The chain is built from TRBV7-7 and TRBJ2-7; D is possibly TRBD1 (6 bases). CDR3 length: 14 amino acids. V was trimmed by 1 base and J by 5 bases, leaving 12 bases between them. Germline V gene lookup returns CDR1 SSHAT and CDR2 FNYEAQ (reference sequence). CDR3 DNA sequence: TGTGCCAGCAGCTTAGACAGGGCTTCCAACGAGCAGTACTTC. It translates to CASSLDRASNEQYF.

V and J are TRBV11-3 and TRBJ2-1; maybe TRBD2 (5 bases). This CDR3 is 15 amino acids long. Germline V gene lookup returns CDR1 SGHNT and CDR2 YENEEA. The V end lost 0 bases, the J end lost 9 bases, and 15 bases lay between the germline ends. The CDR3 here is CASSLDFAGGGEQFF. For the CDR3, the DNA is TGTGCCAGCAGCTTAGATTTTGCTGGAGGAGGTGAGCAGTTCTTC.

The CDR3 DNA follows: TGTGCCAGCAGCTTAGTGTCTTTCGACGGAAACACCATATATTTT. Its translation is CASSLVSFDGNTIYF. The V and J genes are TRBV7-2 and TRBJ1-3; no definite D call. The CDR3 runs 15 residues. Trimming removed 1 base from V and 4 bases from J, with 11 bases in between. Germline-derived CDR1 and CDR2 are SGHTA and FQGNSA. Looking up the rest from reference TRBV7-2 and TRBJ1-3 gives the full variable domain: GAGVSQSPSNKVTEKGKDVELRCDPISGHTALYWYRQSLGQGLEFLIYFQGNSAPDKSGLPSDRFSAERTGGSVSTLTIQRTQQEDSAVYLCASSLVSFDGNTIYFGEGSWLTVV.

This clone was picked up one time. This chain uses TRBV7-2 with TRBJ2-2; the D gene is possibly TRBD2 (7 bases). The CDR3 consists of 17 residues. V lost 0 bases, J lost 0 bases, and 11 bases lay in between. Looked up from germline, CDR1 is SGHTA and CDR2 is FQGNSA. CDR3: CASSLAAGAANTGELFF. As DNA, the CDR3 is TGTGCCAGCAGCTTAGCGGCGGGGGCAGCGAACACCGGGGAGCTGTTTTTT.

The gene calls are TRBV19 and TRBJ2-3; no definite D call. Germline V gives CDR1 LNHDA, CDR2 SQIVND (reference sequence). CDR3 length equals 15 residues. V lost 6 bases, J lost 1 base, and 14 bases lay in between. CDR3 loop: CASRNSGTGTDTQYF. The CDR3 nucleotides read TGTGCCAGTAGAAATAGTGGCACTGGCACAGATACGCAGTATTTT.

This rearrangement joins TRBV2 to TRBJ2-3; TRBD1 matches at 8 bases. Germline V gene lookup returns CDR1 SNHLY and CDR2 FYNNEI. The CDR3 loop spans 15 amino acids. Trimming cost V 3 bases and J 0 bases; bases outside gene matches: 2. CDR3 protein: CASSDPGGSTDTQYF. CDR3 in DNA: TGTGCCAGCAGTGATCCAGGGGGCAGCACAGATACGCAGTATTTT.

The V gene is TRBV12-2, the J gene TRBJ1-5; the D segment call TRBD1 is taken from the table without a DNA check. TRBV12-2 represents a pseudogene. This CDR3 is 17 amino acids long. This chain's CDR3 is CASRLALGQESNQPQHF. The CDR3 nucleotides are TGTGCAAGTCGCTTAGCGCTCGGACAGGAAAGCAATCAGCCCCAGCATTTT.

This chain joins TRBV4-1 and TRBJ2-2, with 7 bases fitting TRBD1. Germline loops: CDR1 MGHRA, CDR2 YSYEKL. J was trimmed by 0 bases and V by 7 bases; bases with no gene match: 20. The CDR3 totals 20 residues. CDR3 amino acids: CASTPEGAIDGRANTGELFF. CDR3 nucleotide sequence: TGCGCCAGCACCCCAGAGGGGGCCATCGATGGAAGGGCGAACACCGGGGAGCTGTTTTTT.

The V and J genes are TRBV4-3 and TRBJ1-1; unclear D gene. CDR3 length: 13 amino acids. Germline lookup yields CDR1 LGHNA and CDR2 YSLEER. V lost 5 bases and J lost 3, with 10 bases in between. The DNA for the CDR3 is TGCGCCAGCAGCTCACACAGAGACACTGAAGCTTTCTTT. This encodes CASSSHRDTEAFF.

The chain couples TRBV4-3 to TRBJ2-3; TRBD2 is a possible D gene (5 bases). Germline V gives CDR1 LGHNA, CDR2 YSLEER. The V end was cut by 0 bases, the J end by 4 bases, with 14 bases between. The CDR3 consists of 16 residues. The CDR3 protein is CASSQDASRAADTQYF. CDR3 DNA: TGCGCCAGCAGCCAAGATGCTTCGCGGGCGGCAGATACGCAGTATTTT.